A selection of T cell receptor beta chains follows, all from one sample in a study of blood T cell repertoires in COVID-19. The protocol was immunoSEQ multiplex PCR, while the TCRdb copy is restricted to in-frame clones and leaves out a portion. The sample contains under 80,000 clones, 90% of which appear only once. The sequencing sample was made of peripheral blood. The receptors here all came from a woman aged 80 or older with active COVID-19. Each CDR3 is given with its conserved first and last residue. Fields, in order: D gene, clone size, J gene, V gene, CDR3 DNA, CDR3 protein. D genes are given only for firm matches. Size is omitted from some rows. Given values are once, few, many or a class for expanded clones.

d_call: .; clone_size: .; j_call: TRBJ1-5; v_call: TRBV7-8; cdr3_nt: TGTGCCAGCAGCTCAGGGCCCCACAGTAATCAGCCCCAGCATTTT; cdr3_aa: CASSSGPHSNQPQHF
d_call: .; clone_size: .; j_call: TRBJ2-3; v_call: TRBV2; cdr3_nt: TGTGCCAGCAAGACAGGGAGGAGACTTGATACGCAGTATTTT; cdr3_aa: CASKTGRRLDTQYF
d_call: TRBD2; clone_size: .; j_call: TRBJ2-5; v_call: TRBV7-3; cdr3_nt: TGTGCCAGCAGCTCTAGCGGGAGTATCGAGACCCAGTACTTC; cdr3_aa: CASSSSGSIETQYF
d_call: .; clone_size: .; j_call: TRBJ1-3; v_call: TRBV19; cdr3_nt: TGTGCCAGTCGCCAGGGGTTAAACACCATATATTTT; cdr3_aa: CASRQGLNTIYF
d_call: TRBD1; clone_size: .; j_call: TRBJ2-5; v_call: TRBV7-9; cdr3_nt: TGTGCCAGCAGCTTACCAGGGAGATTTGGGACAGGGACACAGACCCAGTACTTC; cdr3_aa: CASSLPGRFGTGTQTQYF
d_call: .; clone_size: once; j_call: TRBJ1-3; v_call: TRBV7-2; cdr3_nt: TGTGCCAGCAGCTTATCTTCCTTCTCTGGAAACACCATATATTTT; cdr3_aa: CASSLSSFSGNTIYF
d_call: TRBD2; clone_size: .; j_call: TRBJ2-5; v_call: TRBV5-1; cdr3_nt: TGCGCCAGCAGCACAGGACTAGCGGGAGGGCCGTCCCGGGAGACCCAGTACTTC; cdr3_aa: CASSTGLAGGPSRETQYF
d_call: TRBD1; clone_size: few; j_call: TRBJ1-6; v_call: TRBV2; cdr3_nt: TGTGCCAGTAAACAACAGGGGGCGGGGGATTCACCCCTCCACTTT; cdr3_aa: CASKQQGAGDSPLHF
d_call: TRBD1; clone_size: .; j_call: TRBJ1-2; v_call: TRBV5-1; cdr3_nt: TGCGCCAGCAGAGATGGGACAGGGGAGAACTATGGCTACACCTTC; cdr3_aa: CASRDGTGENYGYTF
d_call: TRBD1; clone_size: .; j_call: TRBJ2-1; v_call: TRBV7-6; cdr3_nt: TGTGCCAGCAGCTTAGGACAGGGGGTCCGCTCCTACAATGAGCAGTTCTTC; cdr3_aa: CASSLGQGVRSYNEQFF
d_call: .; clone_size: .; j_call: TRBJ1-2; v_call: TRBV5-1; cdr3_nt: TGCGCCAGCAGCTTGCAGGGGCGCAACTATGGCTACACCTTC; cdr3_aa: CASSLQGRNYGYTF
d_call: TRBD1; clone_size: .; j_call: TRBJ2-3; v_call: TRBV12-3/TRBV12-4; cdr3_nt: TGTGCCACCGCGGACAGGAGAGATACGCAGTATTTT; cdr3_aa: CATADRRDTQYF
d_call: .; clone_size: .; j_call: TRBJ2-7; v_call: TRBV7-2; cdr3_nt: TGTGCCAGCAGCTTCAATAGCGCGAGCTCCTACGAGCAGTACTTC; cdr3_aa: CASSFNSASSYEQYF
d_call: TRBD2; clone_size: .; j_call: TRBJ2-7; v_call: TRBV7-2; cdr3_nt: TGTGCCAGCAGCTTCATTAGGCTAGCGGGAGTCTACGAGCAGTACTTC; cdr3_aa: CASSFIRLAGVYEQYF
d_call: TRBD1; clone_size: .; j_call: TRBJ1-6; v_call: TRBV27; cdr3_nt: TGTGCCAGCAGTTCCTCGGGACAGTATAATTCACCCCTCCACTTT; cdr3_aa: CASSSSGQYNSPLHF
d_call: TRBD1; clone_size: few; j_call: TRBJ1-2; v_call: TRBV19; cdr3_nt: TGTGCCAGTGGGGACAGGTACTATGGCTACACCTTC; cdr3_aa: CASGDRYYGYTF
d_call: .; clone_size: .; j_call: TRBJ1-3; v_call: TRBV9; cdr3_nt: TGTGCCAGCAGCGTAGTGGACACTATGAGCTCTGGAAACACCATATATTTT; cdr3_aa: CASSVVDTMSSGNTIYF
d_call: .; clone_size: .; j_call: TRBJ1-3; v_call: TRBV18; cdr3_nt: TGTGCCAGCTCACCGACAGGCCTCTCTGGAAACACCATATATTTT; cdr3_aa: CASSPTGLSGNTIYF
d_call: TRBD2; clone_size: .; j_call: TRBJ2-3; v_call: TRBV28; cdr3_nt: TGTGCCAGCAGTTCCGCCCTTGGACTAGCGGCAAGCACAGATACGCAGTATTTT; cdr3_aa: CASSSALGLAASTDTQYF
d_call: .; clone_size: .; j_call: TRBJ2-2; v_call: TRBV2; cdr3_nt: TGTGCCAGCACTAAATTAGGGAGTTCGACCGGGGAGCTGTTTTTT; cdr3_aa: CASTKLGSSTGELFF
d_call: .; clone_size: .; j_call: TRBJ2-1; v_call: TRBV19; cdr3_nt: TGTGCCAGTAGTACCATGGGTGGTCCCGCGGGGCAGTTCTTC; cdr3_aa: CASSTMGGPAGQFF
d_call: TRBD2; clone_size: .; j_call: TRBJ2-5; v_call: TRBV3-1/TRBV3-2; cdr3_nt: TGTGCCAGCAGCCAAGACACGGGAGGGGAGACCCAGTACTTC; cdr3_aa: CASSQDTGGETQYF
d_call: TRBD1; clone_size: .; j_call: TRBJ2-1; v_call: TRBV19; cdr3_nt: TGTGCCAGTTCGCTGGCACAGGGGCGTTTCCAGCGCGGGCATGAGCAGTTCTTC; cdr3_aa: CASSLAQGRFQRGHEQFF